This T cell receptor (beta chain) was captured in a study of T cell changes during pregnancy in multiple sclerosis (dated by TCRdb to the late 2010s). General notes on the study: The study examined how the T cell repertoire changed over the course of pregnancy in women with multiple sclerosis.

The germline V gene provides CDR1 KGHSH and CDR2 LQKENI. Trimming removed 5 bases from V and 0 bases from J, leaving 10 bases between the germline ends. The CDR3 runs 14 residues from the cysteine to the phenylalanine. The sequence is cut down to CDR3 DNA, 42 bases in frame from base 1. A word on this clone: Its antigen is unknown. The input lacks base qualities; no much larger clone sits a single base away.

Preparation of the library involved the immunoSEQ multiplex PCR assay. In TCRdb, the immuneACCESS table is reduced to in-frame sequences with V and J assigned. These tables do not hold every clone; where another copy was compared, an unresolved V gene accounts for under half, and the others remain unexplained. The sample table contains tens of thousands of clones; only one count was recorded for about 93% of them. The top ten constitute 0.4% to 0.6% of the sample. The sample consisted of CD4+ T cells from peripheral blood mononuclear cells, taken in the second trimester of pregnancy. The TCR was taken from a female donor with multiple sclerosis, enrolled in a pregnancy study. This chain joins TRBV18 to TRBJ1-1; no D gene call is confident. Here the CDR3 is given as CASSKTSMNTEAFF. Here is the DNA: TGTGCCAGCTCAAAGACATCCATGAACACTGAAGCTTTCTTT.